This T cell receptor (beta chain) was sequenced in a study of blood T cells in healthy people across ages. Germline CDR1 SGHDN, CDR2 FVKESK. After removal of 4 bases from V and 11 bases from J, the junction contained 9 bases not matched to a gene. This CDR3 is built from 14 residues. Combining a sample-barcoded 5' primer with a J-beta primer mix, a second PCR ran for roughly 6 to 11 cycles. One entry per CDR3 protein, called by TCRdb with MiXCR from the 5' RACE reads. Among 1.5 million to 2 million distinct CDR3 sequences listed, about two fifths were seen once. The chain is built from TRBV14 and TRBJ2-4; 9 bases are a match to TRBD1. This TCR derives from a human donor in good health. Sequenced input: blood. CDR3 amino acids: CASSPRTGVSLQYF. DNA of the CDR3: TGTGCCAGCAGCCCACGGACAGGGGTCTCTCTTCAGTACTTC. The whole variable domain, filled in from reference TRBV14 and TRBJ2-4, reads EAGVTQFPSHSVIEKGQTVTLRCDPISGHDNLYWYRRVMGKEIKFLLHFVKESKQDESGMPNNRFLAERTGGTYSTLKVQPAELEDSGVYFCASSPRTGVSLQYFGAGTRLSVL.